Listed here are 25 T cell receptor beta chains from one sample, sequenced in a study of blood T cell repertoires in COVID-19. Using immunoSEQ multiplex PCR, the repertoire was profiled, and TCRdb retains in-frame clones only, with some absent. The repertoire includes over 300,000 clones, 70% to 90% of them detected once, and approximately 9.8% sits in the top ten. The sample taken for sequencing was PBMCs or T cells enriched from blood (not recorded which). Every receptor here comes from a woman in her 40s who had recovered from COVID-19.

A note on this clone: The same CDR3 can be traced to other DNA sequences in this sample. CDR3 nucleotides: TGTGCCACCAGTGATCCTGGACAGGGGAACACCGGGGAGCTGTTTTTT. Amino acid sequence: CATSDPGQGNTGELFF. The rearrangement links TRBV24-1 to TRBJ2-2, with 8 bases that match TRBD1. The CDR3 is 16 amino acids. Germline assignment: CDR1 KGHDR and CDR2 SFDVKD. J gave up 1 base and V 3 bases, and 3 bases lay outside the gene matches.

This clone has a count of ten or more. The chain carries TRBV12-3 or TRBV12-4 and TRBJ1-1, with a tentative D call TRBD1 (6 bases). The CDR3 totals 11 residues. With 7 bases removed from V and 8 bases from J, the gap between germline ends came to 11 bases. Here the CDR3 reads CASIPGTEAFF. The CDR3 DNA sequence: TGTGCCAGCATACCCGGGACAGAAGCTTTCTTT.

The V and J genes are TRBV7-2 and TRBJ1-2; D may be TRBD1 (6 bases). Germline V gene lookup returns CDR1 SGHTA and CDR2 FQGNSA. V was shortened by 1 base and J by 5 bases, with 11 bases between the two germline ends. The CDR3 is 14 residues long. The DNA for the CDR3 is TGTGCCAGCAGCTTAGGTGGGACACCATATGGCTACACCTTC. This gives the protein CASSLGGTPYGYTF.

This clone was seen a handful of times. The chain recombines TRBV7-6 with TRBJ2-7; 8 bases are shared with TRBD1. The CDR3 has 14 residues. With V trimmed by 4 bases and J by 6 bases, 8 bases remained unmatched. From germline, CDR1 is SGHVS and CDR2 FNYEAQ. This CDR3 reads CASSWKDREAEQYF. In nucleotides, the CDR3 is TGTGCCAGCAGCTGGAAGGACAGGGAGGCCGAGCAGTACTTC.

This chain links TRBV5-4 with TRBJ1-2; maybe TRBD1 (6 bases). This CDR3 spans 13 amino acids. CDR1 and CDR2 from the germline V gene are SGHNT and YYREEE (reference sequence). V lost 4 bases, J lost 4 bases, and 11 bases lay in between. DNA of the CDR3: TGTGCCAGCAGCCAGGACAGCGCCTATGGCTACACCTTC. Translated: CASSQDSAYGYTF.

The V and J genes are TRBV11-2 and TRBJ2-6; 10 positions match TRBD1. Germline-derived CDR1 and CDR2 are SGHAT and FQNNGV. The junction had 7 bases not matched to a gene; V was cut back by 5 bases and J by 0 bases. The CDR3 runs to 18 residues. The CDR3 DNA follows: TGTGCCAGCAGCCCAAGGACAGGGGGTAGCTCTGGGGCCAACGTCCTGACTTTC. Residues: CASSPRTGGSSGANVLTF.

J is TRBJ1-2 and V is TRBV15; 11 bases are a match to TRBD1. Germline loops: CDR1 LNHNV, CDR2 YYDKDF (reference sequence). The CDR3 contains 16 residues. J lost 4 bases, V lost 2 bases, and 6 bases had no gene match. CDR3: CATSRSGQGEGYGYTF. For the CDR3, the DNA is TGTGCCACCAGCAGATCGGGACAGGGGGAAGGCTATGGCTACACCTTC.

V gene TRBV18 combines with J gene TRBJ1-4; no firm D call. The CDR3 consists of 13 residues. V was trimmed by 3 bases and J by 11 bases, leaving 13 bases between them. CDR1 and CDR2 from the germline V gene are KGHSH and LQKENI. In nucleotides, the CDR3 is TGTGCCAGCTCACCTAACGACGGAGAGAAACTGTTTTTT. Amino acid sequence: CASSPNDGEKLFF.

J is TRBJ2-7 and V is TRBV6-5, with a weak D call TRBD1 (6 bases). This CDR3 comprises 16 residues. V was shortened by 2 bases and J by 5 bases, with 19 bases between the two germline ends. CDR1 MNHEY and CDR2 SVGAGI come from the germline V gene. This chain's CDR3 is CASSYHLLTGRNEQYF. DNA for the CDR3: TGTGCCAGCAGTTACCACCTTTTGACAGGTCGTAACGAGCAGTACTTC.

The V call is TRBV27, the J call TRBJ2-3; 10 bases match TRBD1. The CDR3 spans 14 residues. Per the germline V gene, CDR1 is MNHEY and CDR2 is SMNVEV (reference sequence). V shed 6 bases and J 1 base; nucleotides not matched to a gene: 1. The DNA for the CDR3 is TGTGCCAGCAGAGGGACAGGGGGCACAGATACGCAGTATTTT. Its protein product is CASRGTGGTDTQYF.

The J gene is TRBJ1-4, the V gene TRBV9, with D unresolved. The V gene lost 0 bases and the J gene lost 7 bases, with 10 bases spanning the gap. CDR1 and CDR2 from the germline V gene are SGDLS and YYNGEE. The CDR3 consists of 14 residues. CDR3 coding DNA: TGTGCCAGCAGCGTAGCCTTGGGAGGTGAAAAACTGTTTTTT. Its translation: CASSVALGGEKLFF.

The gene calls are TRBV7-2 and TRBJ2-1; 7 nucleotides agree with TRBD2. This CDR3 contains 17 residues. The germline V gene encodes CDR1 SGHTA and CDR2 FQGNSA. The ends lost 0 bases at V and 4 bases at J; junction bases unmatched: 9. The CDR3 region has the DNA TGTGCCAGCAGCTTAGCTTTAGCGGGTGGGCCTTACAATGAGCAGTTCTTC. Translating gives CASSLALAGGPYNEQFF.

This clone was detected only once. V gene TRBV4-2 combines with J gene TRBJ2-1; 7 nucleotides align to TRBD1. This CDR3 is built from 16 residues. Germline V gives CDR1 LGHNA, CDR2 YNFKEQ. V shed 3 bases, J shed 3 bases, and the junction held 8 bases outside the gene matches. The CDR3 spells CASSQLPTGFYNEQFF. CDR3 in DNA: TGTGCCAGCAGCCAGCTCCCGACAGGGTTCTACAATGAGCAGTTCTTC.

This chain uses TRBV5-1 with TRBJ2-1; 10 positions match TRBD2. With V trimmed by 1 base and J by 0 bases, 4 bases remained unmatched. There are 17 residues in the CDR3. Germline V CDR1 and CDR2: SGHRS, YFSETQ. This CDR3 reads CASSLYSGRGSYNEQFF. CDR3 DNA: TGCGCCAGCAGCTTGTACAGCGGGAGGGGCTCCTACAATGAGCAGTTCTTC.

This chain joins TRBV9 and TRBJ1-1; D gene ambiguous. The germline V gene has CDR1 SGDLS and CDR2 YYNGEE. There are 15 residues in the CDR3. V was pared by 0 bases and J by 1 base, with 10 bases between. The CDR3 protein is CASSVAPNRNTEAFF. CDR3 in DNA: TGTGCCAGCAGCGTAGCCCCAAACAGGAACACTGAAGCTTTCTTT.

The chain links TRBV5-4 to TRBJ2-2, with TRBD1 as a possible D gene (6 bases). The V end lost 5 bases, the J end lost 4 bases, and 15 bases lay between the germline ends. CDR3 size: 15 residues. Per the germline V gene, CDR1 is SGHNT and CDR2 is YYREEE (reference sequence). The CDR3 DNA follows: TGTGCCAGCAGTCTGGACAGATTTATCACCGGGGAGCTGTTTTTT. Translated: CASSLDRFITGELFF.

The chain couples TRBV7-2 to TRBJ2-3; weak D call: TRBD1 (6 bases). Germline V gene data show CDR1 as SGHTA and CDR2 as FQGNSA. This CDR3 spans 13 amino acids. Deletions cut 7 bases from V and 3 bases from J, with 11 bases between. CDR3 bases: TGTGCCAGCACTTGGGGGCGGACAGATACGCAGTATTTT. It specifies CASTWGRTDTQYF. Drawing the rest from reference TRBV7-2 and TRBJ2-3, the complete variable domain is GAGVSQSPSNKVTEKGKDVELRCDPISGHTALYWYRQSLGQGLEFLIYFQGNSAPDKSGLPSDRFSAERTGGSVSTLTIQRTQQEDSAVYLCASTWGRTDTQYFGPGTRLTVL.

V usage is TRBV7-3 and J usage is TRBJ2-2; maybe TRBD2 (7 bases). The CDR3 length is 18 residues. The germline V gene has CDR1 SGHTA and CDR2 FQGTGA. V lost 5 bases to trimming and J lost 4 bases, with 23 bases between them. In nucleotides, the CDR3 is TGTGCCAGCAGCCCGATTGTTGGCGGGAGCAGGGGCACCGGGGAGCTGTTTTTT. It encodes CASSPIVGGSRGTGELFF.

The rearrangement uses TRBV4-2 and TRBJ1-2; TRBD1 aligns across 7 bases. V lost 3 bases, J lost 2 bases, and 9 bases stayed unmatched. This CDR3 has 16 amino acids. Germline V gives CDR1 LGHNA, CDR2 YNFKEQ. The CDR3 sequence: CASSHPGGGRNYGYTF. CDR3 sequence (DNA): TGTGCCAGCAGCCACCCGGGAGGGGGCAGGAACTATGGCTACACCTTC.

This chain links TRBV30 with TRBJ2-7, with a weak D call TRBD2 (6 bases). V was pared by 0 bases and J by 5 bases, with 11 bases between. Germline V CDR1 and CDR2: GTSNPN, SVGIG (reference sequence). CDR3 length equals 13 residues. CDR3 nucleotide sequence: TGTGCCTGGAGTGTTCGGCCTAGCGACGAGCAGTACTTC. It translates to CAWSVRPSDEQYF.

This chain links TRBV4-2 with TRBJ2-5; 7 bases agree with TRBD2. This CDR3 region has 16 residues. Per germline, CDR1 LGHNA and CDR2 YNFKEQ. V lost 0 bases, J lost 4 bases, and 8 bases stayed unmatched. Here the CDR3 reads CASSQDPAGTGETQYF. Written as DNA, the CDR3 is TGTGCCAGCAGCCAAGACCCAGCGGGAACTGGAGAGACCCAGTACTTC.

This chain links TRBV9 with TRBJ1-3; D unresolved. The CDR3 extends over 15 amino acids. With 4 bases removed from V and 2 bases from J, the gap between germline ends came to 13 bases. Germline V gene data show CDR1 as SGDLS and CDR2 as YYNGEE. The CDR3 region has the DNA TGTGCCAGCAGCCCCGGTGAGGTGGCTGGAAACACCATATATTTT. Residues: CASSPGEVAGNTIYF. Filled out from reference TRBV9 and TRBJ1-3, the complete variable domain reads DSGVTQTPKHLITATGQRVTLRCSPRSGDLSVYWYQQSLDQGLQFLIQYYNGEERAKGNILERFSAQQFPDLHSELNLSSLELGDSALYFCASSPGEVAGNTIYFGEGSWLTVV.

This clone was counted once. The V and J genes are TRBV5-1 and TRBJ1-4, with D uncertain. The germline gives CDR1 SGHRS, CDR2 YFSETQ. This CDR3 contains 15 residues. Trimming cost V 4 bases and J 8 bases, with 18 bases left between them. The CDR3 region is CASSTTDTRFEKLFF. For the CDR3, the DNA is TGCGCCAGCAGCACCACCGACACCCGCTTCGAAAAACTGTTTTTT.

The rearrangement joins TRBV7-9 to TRBJ2-2; 7 bases fit TRBD1. CDR1 is SEHNR and CDR2 is FQNEAQ in the germline V gene (reference sequence). Losses at the gene ends were 5 bases for V and 1 base for J; bases not matched to a gene: 7. CDR3 length: 16 residues. CDR3 coding DNA: TGTGCCAGCAGCCGCCTTGGGACAGTGAACACCGGGGAGCTGTTTTTT. Amino acids: CASSRLGTVNTGELFF. The complete variable domain, with remaining parts taken from reference TRBV7-9 and TRBJ2-2, reads DTGVSQNPRHKITKRGQNVTFRCDPISEHNRLYWYRQTLGQGPEFLTYFQNEAQLEKSRLLSDRFSAERPKGSFSTLEIQRTEQGDSAMYLCASSRLGTVNTGELFFGEGSRLTVL.

The chain carries TRBV24-1 and TRBJ2-1, with TRBD1 identical over 11 bases. The CDR3 spans 16 residues. Germline lookup yields CDR1 KGHDR and CDR2 SFDVKD. With V trimmed by 7 bases and J by 3 bases, 7 bases remained unmatched. As DNA, the CDR3 is TGTGCCACCAGGGGAACCGGGACAGGGGGCTACAATGAGCAGTTCTTC. Translating gives CATRGTGTGGYNEQFF.